This is a list of T cell receptor beta chains from one sample in a study of T cell changes during pregnancy in multiple sclerosis. Method: immunoSEQ multiplex PCR; TCRdb's copy keeps in-frame clones and lacks some. The sample holds tens of thousands of clones, around 94% seen once. This material consisted of CD4+ T cells from peripheral blood mononuclear cells, taken after pregnancy. The receptors originated from a female donor with multiple sclerosis, enrolled in a pregnancy study. CDR3s include the opening cysteine and the closing phenylalanine or tryptophan. The D gene is left open where the match is weak. The size of a clone is reported for some rows only, either as once, few or many, or as a class for expanded clones.

D gene: NA; clone size: NA; V gene: TRBV25-1; J gene: TRBJ1-2; CDR3 length: 14; CDR3 DNA: TGTGCCAGCAGTGATTCCGGGACTAACTATGGCTACACCTTC; CDR3 protein: CASSDSGTNYGYTF
D gene: NA; clone size: NA; V gene: TRBV7-6; J gene: TRBJ2-1; CDR3 length: 13; CDR3 DNA: TGTGCCAGCAGCTTGACATCCTACAATGAGCAGTTCTTC; CDR3 protein: CASSLTSYNEQFF
D gene: NA; clone size: once; V gene: TRBV30; J gene: TRBJ1-1; CDR3 length: 14; CDR3 DNA: TGTGCCTGGAGTCGGCAGGGAAAAGACGCCGAAGCTTTCTTT; CDR3 protein: CAWSRQGKDAEAFF
D gene: NA; clone size: NA; V gene: TRBV7-3; J gene: TRBJ2-7; CDR3 length: 15; CDR3 DNA: TGTGCCAGCAGCTTAGGCCCGGGACAAACCTACGAGCAGTACTTC; CDR3 protein: CASSLGPGQTYEQYF
D gene: NA; clone size: NA; V gene: TRBV28; J gene: TRBJ1-5; CDR3 length: 17; CDR3 DNA: TGTGCCAGCAGCCCAGATAAGGGAGGACGGGTCAATCAGCCCCAGCATTTT; CDR3 protein: CASSPDKGGRVNQPQHF
D gene: TRBD1; clone size: once; V gene: TRBV19; J gene: TRBJ2-7; CDR3 length: 15; CDR3 DNA: TGTGCCAGTAGTAGAGGGACAGGGGGCATCGACGAGCAGTACTTC; CDR3 protein: CASSRGTGGIDEQYF
D gene: TRBD2; clone size: NA; V gene: TRBV4-3; J gene: TRBJ2-5; CDR3 length: 16; CDR3 DNA: TGCGCCAGCAGCCAAGATGTAGCGGGAGGGGAAGAGACCCAGTACTTC; CDR3 protein: CASSQDVAGGEETQYF
D gene: TRBD2; clone size: NA; V gene: TRBV6-5; J gene: TRBJ2-2; CDR3 length: 16; CDR3 DNA: TGTGCCAGCAGTTACAGGACTAGCGGGAGATCCGGGGAGCTGTTTTTT; CDR3 protein: CASSYRTSGRSGELFF
D gene: NA; clone size: NA; V gene: TRBV9; J gene: TRBJ2-7; CDR3 length: 15; CDR3 DNA: TGTGCCAGCAGCGAAGGGGTCGGGGGAGTATCGTCGCAGTACTTC; CDR3 protein: CASSEGVGGVSSQYF
D gene: TRBD1; clone size: NA; V gene: TRBV15; J gene: TRBJ2-7; CDR3 length: 15; CDR3 DNA: TGTGCCACCAGCAGAGAACCCGGGACAGGGGCCGAGCAGTACTTC; CDR3 protein: CATSREPGTGAEQYF
D gene: NA; clone size: NA; V gene: TRBV21-1; J gene: TRBJ2-7; CDR3 length: 18; CDR3 DNA: TGTGCCAGCAGCAAAAGGTTAGGACAGCTGCGAACTCCCTACGAGCAGTACTTC; CDR3 protein: CASSKRLGQLRTPYEQYF
D gene: TRBD2; clone size: NA; V gene: TRBV5-4; J gene: TRBJ2-7; CDR3 length: 15; CDR3 DNA: TGTGCCAGCAGCTTGGGGGTAGCGGGATCCTACGAGCAGTACTTC; CDR3 protein: CASSLGVAGSYEQYF
D gene: TRBD1; clone size: NA; V gene: TRBV11-2; J gene: TRBJ2-3; CDR3 length: 14; CDR3 DNA: TGTGCCAGCAGCTTAGACAGGGGGCCCGATACGCAGTATTTT; CDR3 protein: CASSLDRGPDTQYF
D gene: NA; clone size: NA; V gene: TRBV18; J gene: TRBJ2-5; CDR3 length: 13; CDR3 DNA: TGTGCCAGCTCACCTTACACAGGAGAGACCCAGTACTTC; CDR3 protein: CASSPYTGETQYF
D gene: TRBD1; clone size: NA; V gene: TRBV7-2; J gene: TRBJ2-6; CDR3 length: 17; CDR3 DNA: TGTGCCAGCAGCTCGAGGGACAGAGACTCTGGGGCCAACGTCCTGACTTTC; CDR3 protein: CASSSRDRDSGANVLTF
D gene: NA; clone size: NA; V gene: TRBV11-2; J gene: TRBJ1-2; CDR3 length: 14; CDR3 DNA: TGTGCCAGCAGCGCACTTGGAGCGGCTGGTGGCTACACCTTC; CDR3 protein: CASSALGAAGGYTF
D gene: NA; clone size: once; V gene: TRBV28; J gene: TRBJ2-3; CDR3 length: 17; CDR3 DNA: TGTGCCAGCACCCCTACTCTGGGCAGGGGGACTTGGGATACGCAGTATTTT; CDR3 protein: CASTPTLGRGTWDTQYF
D gene: NA; clone size: NA; V gene: TRBV11-2; J gene: TRBJ2-1; CDR3 length: 18; CDR3 DNA: TGTGCCAGCAGCTTAGCGCCGACAGGGAGGTTGTTGTACAATGAGCAGTTCTTC; CDR3 protein: CASSLAPTGRLLYNEQFF
D gene: TRBD1; clone size: NA; V gene: TRBV5-5; J gene: TRBJ1-4; CDR3 length: 14; CDR3 DNA: TGTGCCAGCAGCTCAGGGGGCAGAAATGAAAAACTGTTTTTT; CDR3 protein: CASSSGGRNEKLFF
D gene: NA; clone size: NA; V gene: TRBV2; J gene: TRBJ2-1; CDR3 length: 13; CDR3 DNA: TGTGCCAGCAGGATATATATGCGGAATGAGCAGTTCTTC; CDR3 protein: CASRIYMRNEQFF
D gene: TRBD1; clone size: NA; V gene: TRBV2; J gene: TRBJ2-7; CDR3 length: 13; CDR3 DNA: TGTGCCAGCAGTACAGGGGGCGGCTACGAGCAGTACTTC; CDR3 protein: CASSTGGGYEQYF
D gene: NA; clone size: NA; V gene: TRBV28; J gene: TRBJ1-1; CDR3 length: 12; CDR3 DNA: TGTGCCAGCAGATCCGGGGGTACTGAAGCTTTCTTT; CDR3 protein: CASRSGGTEAFF
D gene: NA; clone size: NA; V gene: TRBV6-1; J gene: TRBJ2-1; CDR3 length: 14; CDR3 DNA: TGTGCCAGCAGTGCACGGACTGGATACAATGAGCAGTTCTTC; CDR3 protein: CASSARTGYNEQFF
D gene: TRBD1; clone size: NA; V gene: TRBV18; J gene: TRBJ2-1; CDR3 length: 12; CDR3 DNA: TGTGCCAGCTCTTCCGACAGGGGTGAGCAGTTCTTC; CDR3 protein: CASSSDRGEQFF
D gene: NA; clone size: NA; V gene: TRBV7-9; J gene: TRBJ2-5; CDR3 length: 15; CDR3 DNA: TGTGCCAGCAGCTTGGGGGAACTAGCTCGAGAGACCCAGTACTTC; CDR3 protein: CASSLGELARETQYF
D gene: TRBD2; clone size: NA; V gene: TRBV7-9; J gene: TRBJ2-1; CDR3 length: 16; CDR3 DNA: TGTGCCAGCAGCTTTGGGGGGGTGGCGCGGGACAATGAGCAGTTCTTC; CDR3 protein: CASSFGGVARDNEQFF
D gene: TRBD1; clone size: NA; V gene: TRBV5-1; J gene: TRBJ2-3; CDR3 length: 14; CDR3 DNA: TGCGCCAGCAGCGGGCAGGGGGGCACAGATACGCAGTATTTT; CDR3 protein: CASSGQGGTDTQYF
D gene: NA; clone size: few; V gene: TRBV7-9; J gene: TRBJ1-2; CDR3 length: 14; CDR3 DNA: TGTGCCAGCAGTTCCGGTCCTGGGGCTTATGGCTACACCTTC; CDR3 protein: CASSSGPGAYGYTF
D gene: TRBD1; clone size: NA; V gene: TRBV15; J gene: TRBJ2-1; CDR3 length: 19; CDR3 DNA: TGTGCCACCAGCAGAGGGGACAGGGGGCTGAAGAGCTCCTACAATGAGCAGTTCTTC; CDR3 protein: CATSRGDRGLKSSYNEQFF